This T cell receptor beta chain appears in the sequencing data of a study of blood T cell repertoires in COVID-19. This clone was observed at least ten times. The assay was immunoSEQ multiplex PCR, and TCRdb's table has in-frame clones only and misses some. The sample lists around 94,000 clones; roughly nine tenths were seen once. The length of the CDR3 is 15 residues. V was clipped by 3 bases and J by 4 bases; unmatched bases: 1. Germline V gene sequence: CDR1 SEHNR, CDR2 FQNEAQ (reference sequence). This sequence originates from a woman in her fifties or sixties with COVID-19, enrolled during active disease. The sequenced material came from peripheral blood. V usage is TRBV7-9 and J usage is TRBJ2-1, with 12 bases fitting TRBD2. Written as DNA, the CDR3 is TGTGCCAGCAGCTTGACTAGCGGGGGTTACAATGAGCAGTTCTTC. This codes for CASSLTSGGYNEQFF.